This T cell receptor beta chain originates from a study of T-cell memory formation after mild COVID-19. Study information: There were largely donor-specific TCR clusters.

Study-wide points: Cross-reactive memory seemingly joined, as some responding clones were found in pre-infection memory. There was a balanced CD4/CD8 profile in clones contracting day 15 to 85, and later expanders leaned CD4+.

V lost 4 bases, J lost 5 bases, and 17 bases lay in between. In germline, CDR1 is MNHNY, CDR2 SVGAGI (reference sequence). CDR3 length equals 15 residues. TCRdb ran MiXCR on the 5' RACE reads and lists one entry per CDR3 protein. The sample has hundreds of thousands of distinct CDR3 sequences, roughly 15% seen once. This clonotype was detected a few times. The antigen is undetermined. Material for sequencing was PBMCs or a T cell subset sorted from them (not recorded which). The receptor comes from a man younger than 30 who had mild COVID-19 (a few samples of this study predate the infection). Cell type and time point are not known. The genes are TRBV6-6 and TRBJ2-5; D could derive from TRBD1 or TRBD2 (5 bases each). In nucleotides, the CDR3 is TGTGCCAGCAGTTCAACTCCGGGACCTGGCGAGACCCAGTACTTC. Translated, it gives CASSSTPGPGETQYF.